These T cell receptor beta chains were read from a single sample in a study. TCRdb independently ran MiXCR on the 5' RACE reads; one entry per CDR3 protein. The top ten hold 2% to 2.5% of the sample, which has about 54,000 distinct CDR3 sequences, approximately 17% seen once. Sample: naive CD4+ T cells sorted from blood. Receptor source: a female donor with breast cancer. Both conserved end residues are part of each CDR3.

J gene: TRBJ1-5; V gene: TRBV6-1; CDR3 protein: CASSDWDTQHF
J gene: TRBJ2-5; V gene: TRBV9; CDR3 protein: CASSAPAGGPSETQYF
J gene: TRBJ2-4; V gene: TRBV5-1; CDR3 protein: CASSLGLDENIQYF
J gene: TRBJ2-2; V gene: TRBV6-2/TRBV6-3; CDR3 protein: CATLRPVTGELFF
J gene: TRBJ2-2; V gene: TRBV20-1; CDR3 protein: CSARARTAGNTGELFF
J gene: TRBJ2-6; V gene: TRBV5-1; CDR3 protein: CASSLKSGSGANVLTF
J gene: TRBJ2-7; V gene: TRBV12-3/TRBV12-4; CDR3 protein: CASSSNPGGAGRQNEQYF
J gene: TRBJ2-1; V gene: TRBV11-2; CDR3 protein: CASRSNRDRVTGELFF
J gene: TRBJ2-1; V gene: TRBV11-2; CDR3 protein: CASSSTERQFF
J gene: TRBJ2-1; V gene: TRBV20-1; CDR3 protein: CSARGGSRYNEQFF
J gene: TRBJ2-6; V gene: TRBV5-1; CDR3 protein: CASSLMGGSRSGANVLTF
J gene: TRBJ2-1; V gene: TRBV7-8; CDR3 protein: CASSHRRRTGNEQFF
J gene: TRBJ2-7; V gene: TRBV15; CDR3 protein: CATSTGQSDDEQYF
J gene: TRBJ2-7; V gene: TRBV10-2; CDR3 protein: CASSEGGSYEQYF
J gene: TRBJ2-3; V gene: TRBV6-6; CDR3 protein: CASLGQGKNTQYF
J gene: TRBJ2-1; V gene: TRBV7-9; CDR3 protein: CASSLSREGLKFF
J gene: TRBJ1-1; V gene: TRBV5-1; CDR3 protein: CASSTGNMNTEAFF
J gene: TRBJ2-3; V gene: TRBV20-1; CDR3 protein: CSALVGGRSDTQYF
J gene: TRBJ2-5; V gene: TRBV5-1; CDR3 protein: CASSLSGGTGETQYF
J gene: TRBJ2-3; V gene: TRBV5-6; CDR3 protein: CASSNGASTDTQYF
J gene: TRBJ1-1; V gene: TRBV12-3/TRBV12-4; CDR3 protein: CASKRNTEAFF
J gene: TRBJ1-2; V gene: TRBV9; CDR3 protein: CASSVGTDNYGYTF
J gene: TRBJ2-3; V gene: TRBV5-1; CDR3 protein: CASRLLAGGDDTQYF
J gene: TRBJ1-2; V gene: TRBV10-3; CDR3 protein: CAISDAGENLNYGYTF
J gene: TRBJ2-1; V gene: TRBV12-5; CDR3 protein: CASGVGGAYNEQFF
J gene: TRBJ1-3; V gene: TRBV7-6; CDR3 protein: CASSLGGVGGNTIYF
J gene: TRBJ2-1; V gene: TRBV7-3; CDR3 protein: CASSLWAGEGNEQFF
J gene: TRBJ1-2; V gene: TRBV20-1; CDR3 protein: CSAESGLFGYTF
J gene: TRBJ1-2; V gene: TRBV12-3/TRBV12-4; CDR3 protein: CASSIWPAGHRGYTF
J gene: TRBJ2-3; V gene: TRBV12-3/TRBV12-4; CDR3 protein: CASGSTDTQYF
J gene: TRBJ2-7; V gene: TRBV4-1; CDR3 protein: CASSQDLGSGINEQYF
J gene: TRBJ1-1; V gene: TRBV28; CDR3 protein: CASSFLRTVGAEAFF
J gene: TRBJ2-5; V gene: TRBV27; CDR3 protein: CASSLGREEAQYF
J gene: TRBJ2-5; V gene: TRBV7-2; CDR3 protein: CASSSQTVGKTQYF
J gene: TRBJ1-1; V gene: TRBV12-3/TRBV12-4; CDR3 protein: CASSLGRMNTEAFF
J gene: TRBJ2-2; V gene: TRBV12-3/TRBV12-4; CDR3 protein: CASRTSGSPGELFF
J gene: TRBJ2-3; V gene: TRBV6-5; CDR3 protein: CASSQGTSSRVDTQYF
J gene: TRBJ2-1; V gene: TRBV20-1; CDR3 protein: CSARSRGGSSYNEQFF
J gene: TRBJ1-1; V gene: TRBV5-1; CDR3 protein: CASSAAHLARYTEAFF
J gene: TRBJ2-1; V gene: TRBV28; CDR3 protein: CASSSGNYNEQFF
J gene: TRBJ1-1; V gene: TRBV6-5; CDR3 protein: CACGRPGTANTEAFF
J gene: TRBJ2-1; V gene: TRBV20-1; CDR3 protein: CSARDRGGGNEQFF
J gene: TRBJ1-3; V gene: TRBV5-1; CDR3 protein: CASSRDRASGNTIYF
J gene: TRBJ1-1; V gene: TRBV6-6; CDR3 protein: CASTPGPRNTEAFF
J gene: TRBJ2-5; V gene: TRBV10-3; CDR3 protein: CAISGQDREETQYF
J gene: TRBJ1-2; V gene: TRBV12-3/TRBV12-4; CDR3 protein: CASSERQGFGYTF
J gene: TRBJ2-5; V gene: TRBV18; CDR3 protein: CASSPRLAVETQYF
J gene: TRBJ2-1; V gene: TRBV5-1; CDR3 protein: CASSSRSNEQFF
J gene: TRBJ2-2; V gene: TRBV5-1; CDR3 protein: CASSSMTRSDTGELFF
J gene: TRBJ1-3; V gene: TRBV20-1; CDR3 protein: CSARVWTALSGNTIYF
J gene: TRBJ2-5; V gene: TRBV7-3; CDR3 protein: CASSSAPGKETQYF
J gene: TRBJ2-3; V gene: TRBV11-3; CDR3 protein: CASSLVAGSDTQYF
J gene: TRBJ1-1; V gene: TRBV5-5; CDR3 protein: CASSFSGDTEAFF
J gene: TRBJ2-7; V gene: TRBV15; CDR3 protein: CATSTESVPAYEQYF